Presented here are 25 T cell receptor beta chains from one specimen sequenced in a study of shared clonotypes between healthy human individuals (dated by TCRdb to the early 2020s). For the CD8 naive samples, CD45RO-negative cells were positively selected for CCR7, yielding a CD45RA+CCR7+ population from which TemRA cells were excluded. The library was prepared using the immunoSEQ multiplex PCR assay. Not all clones reach the TCRdb copy of this immuneACCESS table, which keeps in-frame sequences only. Checked studies attribute under half of the gap to unresolved V genes and leave the rest unexplained. The sample data list some 1,900,000 clones, and roughly 95% of these were observed just once. The top ten constitute 1.2% of the sample. Sequencing was carried out using naive CD8+ T cells sorted from blood. Read against the paper, the sample's cell subset or site label means: CD45RA+CCR7+. The receptors were gathered from a man between 18 and 29 years old in good health.

The chain couples TRBV19 to TRBJ2-7; D gene ambiguous. The CDR3 has 14 residues. Germline V CDR1 and CDR2: LNHDA, SQIVND (reference sequence). V was clipped by 1 base and J by 3 bases, with 10 bases between them. The CDR3 nucleotides read TGTGCCAGTAGTATAGTATCAGGTCACTACGAGCAGTACTTC. Translation gives CASSIVSGHYEQYF.

This clone was detected once. In nucleotides, the CDR3 is TGTGCCAGCAGCGCTACAGGGGTGCGCAACTATGGCTACACCTTC. Translating it yields CASSATGVRNYGYTF. The chain uses TRBV9 and TRBJ1-2; 7 bases agree with TRBD1. V was pared by 3 bases and J by 2 bases, with 7 bases of the junction left unmatched. Germline V gives CDR1 SGDLS, CDR2 YYNGEE. The CDR3 length is 15 residues. The complete variable domain, with remaining parts taken from reference TRBV9 and TRBJ1-2, reads DSGVTQTPKHLITATGQRVTLRCSPRSGDLSVYWYQQSLDQGLQFLIQYYNGEERAKGNILERFSAQQFPDLHSELNLSSLELGDSALYFCASSATGVRNYGYTFGSGTRLTVV.

On this clone itself: Other DNA variants within this sample encode the same CDR3. J is TRBJ2-1 and V is TRBV7-6; D might be TRBD2 (5 bases). The CDR3 spans 14 residues. Trimming removed 1 base at V and 1 base at J, with 5 bases between. Germline CDR1 reads SGHVS; CDR2 reads FNYEAQ. The CDR3 loop is CASSLGGSYNEQFF. CDR3 nucleotides: TGTGCCAGCAGCTTAGGAGGGTCCTACAATGAGCAGTTCTTC. Using reference TRBV7-6 and TRBJ2-1 for the parts outside the CDR3, the full variable domain is GAGVSQSPRYKVTKRGQDVALRCDPISGHVSLYWYRQALGQGPEFLTYFNYEAQQDKSGLPNDRFSAERPEGSISTLTIQRTEQRDSAMYRCASSLGGSYNEQFFGPGTRLTVL.

The J gene is TRBJ1-1, the V gene TRBV5-4, with a weak D call TRBD1 (5 bases). Germline V CDR1 and CDR2: SGHNT, YYREEE (reference sequence). The ends were cut back, 5 bases at V and 7 bases at J, with 18 bases in the middle. The CDR3 consists of 14 residues. The CDR3 is CASRDGTGTSEAFF. In DNA form, the CDR3 reads TGTGCCAGCAGAGACGGGACGGGAACAAGTGAAGCTTTCTTT.

This clone has just one count. This chain uses TRBV7-9 with TRBJ2-7; weak D call: TRBD1 (6 bases). Trimming left V 3 bases short and J 5 bases short, with 17 bases between. Germline V gene lookup returns CDR1 SEHNR and CDR2 FQNEAQ (reference sequence). The CDR3 loop spans 15 amino acids. DNA for the CDR3: TGTGCCAGCAGCTTTTTTCGGACAGAGTCTGACGAGCAGTACTTC. It codes for CASSFFRTESDEQYF.

V is TRBV4-3 and J is TRBJ1-2; 7 bases align to TRBD1. The CDR3 covers 16 residues. The germline V gene encodes CDR1 LGHNA and CDR2 YSLEER. V shed 0 bases, J shed 3 bases, and the junction held 7 bases outside the gene matches. The CDR3 DNA follows: TGCGCCAGCAGCCAAGACTCAGGGGGAGGAGACTATGGCTACACCTTC. Protein: CASSQDSGGGDYGYTF.

The rearrangement joins TRBV10-1 to TRBJ2-5, with a tentative D call TRBD2 (5 bases). The germline V gene has CDR1 WNHNN and CDR2 SYGVQD (reference sequence). The ends were cut back, 3 bases at V and 5 bases at J, with 10 bases in the middle. There are 13 residues in the CDR3. CDR3 coding DNA: TGCGCCAGCAGTGAAATAGCGTGGGAGACCCAGTACTTC. It encodes CASSEIAWETQYF.

The V call is TRBV4-1, the J call TRBJ2-3; D perhaps matches TRBD1 (5 bases). There are 17 residues in the CDR3. Per the germline V gene, CDR1 is MGHRA and CDR2 is YSYEKL. Between the trimmed V and J ends, which lost 0 bases and 5 bases, there was a span of 18 bases. CDR3 sequence: CASSQETSSTVQDTQYF. Written as DNA, the CDR3 is TGCGCCAGCAGCCAAGAAACGTCATCGACAGTACAAGATACGCAGTATTTT.

This sequence joins TRBV5-1 and TRBJ2-2; perhaps TRBD1 as D (5 bases). V shed 1 base and J shed 0 bases, with 13 bases lying between them. This CDR3 spans 17 amino acids. Germline CDR1 and CDR2: SGHRS and YFSETQ. The CDR3 coding sequence is TGCGCCAGCAGCTTGACGACAGCGTTCGCGAACACCGGGGAGCTGTTTTTT. Translated: CASSLTTAFANTGELFF.

Note on this clone: One end of the junction varies from germline; a read error may be responsible. The rearrangement links TRBV5-6 to TRBJ2-7; 11 nucleotides agree with TRBD2. The CDR3 is 17 amino acids. Germline V CDR1 and CDR2: SGHDT, YYEEEE. CDR3 nucleotides: TGTGCCAGCAGCTTGGGTGGACTAGCGGGCCCATCCTCCGAGCAGTACTTC. It codes for CASSLGGLAGPSSEQYF.

V is TRBV7-9 and J is TRBJ2-3; D is possibly TRBD1 (5 bases). The ends were cut back, 5 bases at V and 4 bases at J, with 19 bases in the middle. This CDR3 spans 16 amino acids. The germline V gene has CDR1 SEHNR and CDR2 FQNEAQ (reference sequence). The CDR3 here is CASSPPVQGMADTQYF. CDR3 sequence (DNA): TGTGCCAGCAGCCCACCCGTGCAGGGTATGGCAGATACGCAGTATTTT.

V and J are TRBV5-6 and TRBJ2-1; weak D call: TRBD2 (6 bases). V lost 7 bases to trimming and J lost 6 bases, with 17 bases between them. CDR1 is SGHDT and CDR2 is YYEEEE in the germline V gene. CDR3 length: 14 residues. The CDR3 here is CASSLGLASNEQFF. In nucleotides, the CDR3 is TGTGCCAGCTCCCTCGGGCTAGCGAGCAATGAGCAGTTCTTC.

Points on this clone: The sample carries other DNA sequences with the same CDR3. The CDR3 here is CASSESTYEQYF. The CDR3 nucleotides read TGCGCCAGCAGTGAGTCTACGTACGAGCAGTACTTC. The V call is TRBV10-1, the J call TRBJ2-7; unclear D gene. The CDR3 length is 12 residues. The germline V and J ends were trimmed by 0 bases and 4 bases, with 4 bases remaining between them. Germline V lookup: CDR1 WNHNN, CDR2 SYGVQD (reference sequence).

The chain joins TRBV7-9 to TRBJ2-3; D not certain. The CDR3 is made up of 13 amino acids. Germline lookup yields CDR1 SEHNR and CDR2 FQNEAQ (reference sequence). Trimming removed 3 bases from V and 5 bases from J, with 9 bases in between. CDR3 amino acids: CASSFQEIDTQYF. In DNA form, the CDR3 reads TGTGCCAGCAGCTTTCAGGAGATAGATACGCAGTATTTT.

In DNA, the CDR3 is TGTGCCAGCAGTGCCAAGACAGGGGCAGGCGGGGAGCTGTTTTTT. Protein product: CASSAKTGAGGELFF. The V and J genes are TRBV6-1 and TRBJ2-2, with 8 bases aligning to TRBD1. Germline trimming cut 4 bases from V and 7 bases from J; bases unmatched to any gene: 8. The germline gives CDR1 MNHNS, CDR2 SASEGT. The CDR3 has 15 amino acids.

The J gene is TRBJ1-1, the V gene TRBV11-3, with D unclear. Germline CDR1 SGHNT, CDR2 YENEEA. Trimming left V 3 bases short and J 1 base short, with 6 bases between. CDR3 length equals 13 residues. In DNA, the CDR3 is TGTGCCAGCAGCTTCACACCGAACACTGAAGCTTTCTTT. This sequence encodes CASSFTPNTEAFF. Combining the CDR3 with reference TRBV11-3 and TRBJ1-1 gives the whole variable domain EAGVVQSPRYKIIEKKQPVAFWCNPISGHNTLYWYLQNLGQGPELLIRYENEEAVDDSQLPKDRFSAERLKGVDSTLKIQPAELGDSAVYLCASSFTPNTEAFFGQGTRLTVV.

The chain couples TRBV19 to TRBJ2-7; TRBD1 might be the D (6 bases). CDR1 is LNHDA, CDR2 SQIVND, per germline (reference sequence). Trimming left V 3 bases short and J 2 bases short, with 17 bases between. CDR3 length equals 16 residues. In DNA form, the CDR3 reads TGTGCCAGTAGTATCCTATCCGCCACAGGGCCCTACGAGCAGTACTTC. This translates into CASSILSATGPYEQYF. The variable domain in full, with the rest retrieved from reference TRBV19 and TRBJ2-7, is DGGITQSPKYLFRKEGQNVTLSCEQNLNHDAMYWYRQDPGQGLRLIYYSQIVNDFQKGDIAEGYSVSREKKESFPLTVTSAQKNPTAFYLCASSILSATGPYEQYFGPGTRLTVT.

The V call is TRBV11-2, the J call TRBJ2-7, with D perhaps being TRBD1 or TRBD2 (5 bases each). The CDR3 runs to 15 residues. V was shortened by 5 bases and J by 0 bases, with 14 bases between the two germline ends. Per germline, CDR1 SGHAT and CDR2 FQNNGV. CDR3 sequence reads: CASSPPQGRSYEQYF. CDR3 sequence (DNA): TGTGCCAGCAGCCCCCCTCAGGGACGCTCCTACGAGCAGTACTTC.

The chain has TRBV6-1 and TRBJ1-5; no firm D call. The CDR3 covers 12 residues. Germline CDR1 reads MNHNS; CDR2 reads SASEGT. Trimming removed 4 bases from V and 9 bases from J, with 10 bases in between. CDR3 bases: TGTGCCAGCAGTGGAGGTCTTTTGCCCCAGCATTTT. Translation: CASSGGLLPQHF.

The CDR3 DNA is TGTGCCAGCAACCTTGAGGGGAACACTGAAGCTTTCTTT. Its protein product is CASNLEGNTEAFF. V and J are TRBV9 and TRBJ1-1; D is ambiguous. Trimming shortened V by 6 bases and J by 1 base, and 10 bases separated the two germline ends. The CDR3 is 13 residues long. Germline values: CDR1 SGDLS, CDR2 YYNGEE.

The V and J genes are TRBV5-1 and TRBJ2-7, with D perhaps matching TRBD1 (5 bases). Germline V gives CDR1 SGHRS, CDR2 YFSETQ. The CDR3 spans 12 residues. Trimming took off 4 bases at V and 3 bases at J, with 8 bases between the two ends. DNA for the CDR3: TGCGCCAGCAGCACAGACAGCTACGAGCAGTACTTC. Its protein is CASSTDSYEQYF.

J is TRBJ1-5 and V is TRBV27; 8 bases map to TRBD1. Trimming took 1 base from V and 2 from J; bases not matched to a gene: 4. This CDR3 comprises 16 residues. Per the germline V gene, CDR1 is MNHEY and CDR2 is SMNVEV (reference sequence). CDR3 bases: TGTGCCAGCAGTTTATTGGGACAGGTTGGCAATCAGCCCCAGCATTTT. It encodes CASSLLGQVGNQPQHF.

The chain uses TRBV9 and TRBJ1-1, with D possibly matching TRBD1 (5 bases). The CDR3 loop spans 14 amino acids. V lost 4 bases, J lost 1 base, and 11 bases lay in between. The germline CDR1 and CDR2 sequences are SGDLS and YYNGEE. CDR3 coding DNA: TGTGCCAGCAGCCCATACGGGGGGAACACTGAAGCTTTCTTT. Translated: CASSPYGGNTEAFF.

The V call is TRBV29-1, the J call TRBJ2-1; D is unresolved. V lost 0 bases, J lost 0 bases, and 9 bases lay in between. This CDR3 has 15 amino acids. Germline V gene data show CDR1 as SQVTM and CDR2 as ANQGSEA. The CDR3, as DNA: TGCAGCGTTGAAGATAAACTCGCCTCCTACAATGAGCAGTTCTTC. This encodes CSVEDKLASYNEQFF.

This chain links TRBV6-1 with TRBJ2-7; 10 nucleotides align to TRBD1. Germline-derived CDR1 and CDR2 are MNHNS and SASEGT. This CDR3 is 13 amino acids long. With V trimmed by 5 bases and J by 6 bases, 4 bases remained unmatched. The CDR3 coding sequence is TGTGCCAGCAGTCGACAGGGGGCGACCGAGCAGTACTTC. It encodes CASSRQGATEQYF.